This T cell receptor (beta chain) stems from a study of blood T cells in healthy people across ages. The CDR3 runs to 11 residues. J lost 13 bases, V lost 8 bases, and 8 bases had no gene match. CDR1 is SEHNR and CDR2 is FQNEAQ in the germline V gene (reference sequence). Concerning this clonotype: What it binds is unknown.

Sample-barcoded 5' priming and a J-beta primer mix drove a second PCR of 7 to 11 cycles. The template-switch adaptor was a 5' adaptor with 12 random nucleotides. It tagged each cDNA molecule. Each CDR3 protein gets one entry after TCRdb re-called the 5' RACE reads with MiXCR. Of 790,000 or so distinct CDR3 sequences in the sample, 56% were seen once. Findings and limits, study-wide: Estimated diversity across one million T cells was deemed an underestimate. PBMCs went unsorted, and a conclusive naive versus antigen-experienced comparison was therefore prevented. In older individuals, TCR beta diversity per million T cells was lower, falling roughly linearly with age.

The V and J genes are TRBV7-9 and TRBJ2-5; 9 bases are shared with TRBD1. This TCR derives from a man aged 35-49 years in good health. The sample comprised blood. The CDR3 coding sequence is TGTGCCAGCGGCCTCGGGACAGGGCTGTACTTC. Protein: CASGLGTGLYF. The complete variable domain, with remaining parts taken from reference TRBV7-9 and TRBJ2-5, reads DTGVSQNPRHKITKRGQNVTFRCDPISEHNRLYWYRQTLGQGPEFLTYFQNEAQLEKSRLLSDRFSAERPKGSFSTLEIQRTEQGDSAMYLCASGLGTGLYFGPGTRLLVL.